The 10 T cell receptor beta chains below were found in one sample sequenced in a study of blood T cells in healthy people across ages. Primers used in a second PCR of about 6 to 12 cycles were a sample-barcoded 5' primer and a J-beta primer mix. Each CDR3 protein is one row after TCRdb ran MiXCR on the 5' RACE reads. The data contain about a million distinct CDR3 sequences, approximately 50% of them singletons. The source material was blood. The receptors stem from a woman aged 55-69 years in good health.

This clonotype was seen more than once but under ten times. V usage is TRBV5-4 and J usage is TRBJ2-7; TRBD2 agrees at 7 bases. The CDR3 runs to 15 residues. V was clipped by 4 bases and J by 5 bases; unmatched bases: 12. Germline CDR1 SGHNT, CDR2 YYREEE (reference sequence). The CDR3 region is CASSPDGGSGHEQYF. The CDR3 region has the DNA TGTGCCAGCAGCCCGGACGGCGGGAGCGGGCACGAGCAGTACTTC.

The rearrangement links TRBV9 to TRBJ2-2, with 9 bases lining up with TRBD2. The CDR3 is made up of 16 amino acids. The J segment lost 4 bases and the V segment lost 1 base, leaving 5 bases of the junction unmatched. Germline lookup yields CDR1 SGDLS and CDR2 YYNGEE. As DNA, the CDR3 is TGTGCCAGCAGCGTATCTAGCGGGAACTCCACCGGGGAGCTGTTTTTT. Translation: CASSVSSGNSTGELFF.

This sequence joins TRBV9 and TRBJ1-2; D might be TRBD1 (5 bases). V lost 4 bases and J lost 12, with 19 bases in between. This CDR3 region has 13 residues. Germline assignment: CDR1 SGDLS and CDR2 YYNGEE. CDR3: CASSLGIGDGHTF. The CDR3 DNA follows: TGTGCCAGCAGCCTAGGGATCGGGGACGGCCACACCTTC.

This clonotype was detected a few times. The chain has TRBV29-1 and TRBJ2-5; 8 nucleotides line up with TRBD2. The end of the DNA fits TRBJ2-7 better, so the J call may be wrong. CDR1 and CDR2 from the germline V gene are SQVTM and ANQGSEA. The CDR3 length is 15 residues. This CDR3 reads CSVEYSGKGGYEQYF. For the CDR3, the DNA is TGCAGCGTTGAGTATAGCGGGAAGGGTGGGTACGAGCAGTACTTC.

This CDR3 reads CSAREVDSGANVLTF. The CDR3 nucleotides are TGCAGTGCTAGAGAGGTGGACTCTGGGGCCAACGTCCTGACTTTC. The chain employs TRBV20-1 and TRBJ2-6, with D unclear. CDR1 and CDR2 from the germline V gene are DFQATT and SNEGSKA (reference sequence). The V end was cut by 0 bases, the J end by 0 bases, with 6 bases between. CDR3 length: 15 residues.

The rearrangement uses TRBV2 and TRBJ2-7, with 8 bases that match TRBD1. The CDR3 covers 13 residues. Germline CDR1 is SNHLY and CDR2 is FYNNEI. Germline trimming cut 5 bases from V and 5 bases from J; bases unmatched to any gene: 5. CDR3 nucleotide sequence: TGTGCCAGCAGTAGGGACAGGTTTAACGAGCAGTACTTC. This translates into CASSRDRFNEQYF.

The J gene is TRBJ2-4, the V gene TRBV4-2; 10 nucleotides align to TRBD2. The end of the DNA aligns better with TRBJ2-5, so the J call may be wrong. Germline V gives CDR1 LGHNA, CDR2 YNFKEQ. The CDR3 has 17 amino acids. The DNA for the CDR3 is TGTGCCAGCAGCCAAGATCGGCCTAGCGGGAGAACGGAGACCCAGTACTTC. Protein sequence: CASSQDRPSGRTETQYF.

The V and J genes are TRBV6-1 and TRBJ1-1; 7 nucleotides align to TRBD1. V trimming: 9 bases; J trimming: 1 base; junction bases outside the gene matches: 11. The CDR3 length is 15 residues. CDR1 and CDR2 from the germline V gene are MNHNS and SASEGT. This chain's CDR3 is CASSRRPGGNTEAFF. As DNA, the CDR3 is TGTGCCAGTAGTCGCCGACCAGGGGGGAACACTGAAGCTTTCTTT.

There are a few counts of this clonotype. The chain links TRBV9 to TRBJ1-2; maybe TRBD1 (5 bases). Looked up from germline, CDR1 is SGDLS and CDR2 is YYNGEE. Trimming removed 3 bases from V and 2 bases from J, with 14 bases in between. This CDR3 spans 15 amino acids. CDR3 sequence (DNA): TGTGCCAGCAGCGCTGGGAGGGACGAAAACTATGGCTACACCTTC. It translates to CASSAGRDENYGYTF.

The sample holds many counts of this clonotype. V and J are TRBV27 and TRBJ2-1; 15 nucleotides align to TRBD2. Looked up from germline, CDR1 is MNHEY and CDR2 is SMNVEV (reference sequence). The ends lost 6 bases at V and 6 bases at J; junction bases unmatched: 18. The CDR3 has 20 amino acids. This CDR3 reads CASSNLRQTGTSGRINEQFF. Here the CDR3 DNA reads TGTGCCAGCAGCAACCTTCGACAAACCGGGACTAGCGGGAGGATCAATGAGCAGTTCTTC.